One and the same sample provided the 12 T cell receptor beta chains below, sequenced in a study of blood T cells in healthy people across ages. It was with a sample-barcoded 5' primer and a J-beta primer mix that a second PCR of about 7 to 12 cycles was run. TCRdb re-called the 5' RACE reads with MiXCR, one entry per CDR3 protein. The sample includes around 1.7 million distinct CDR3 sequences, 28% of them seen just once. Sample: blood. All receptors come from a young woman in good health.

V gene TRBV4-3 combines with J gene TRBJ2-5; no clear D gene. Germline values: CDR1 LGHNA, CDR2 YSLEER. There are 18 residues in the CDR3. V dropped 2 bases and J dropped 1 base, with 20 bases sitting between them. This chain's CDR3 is CASSQLTPSGPSQETQYF. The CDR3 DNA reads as TGCGCCAGCAGCCAATTGACGCCCTCCGGGCCCTCCCAAGAGACCCAGTACTTC.

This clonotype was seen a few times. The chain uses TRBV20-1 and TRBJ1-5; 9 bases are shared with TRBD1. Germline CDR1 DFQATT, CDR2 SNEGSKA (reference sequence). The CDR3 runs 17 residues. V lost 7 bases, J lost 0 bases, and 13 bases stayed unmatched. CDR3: CSVPTGGASYSNQPQHF. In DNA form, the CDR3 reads TGCAGTGTCCCGACAGGGGGGGCCTCTTATAGCAATCAGCCCCAGCATTTT.

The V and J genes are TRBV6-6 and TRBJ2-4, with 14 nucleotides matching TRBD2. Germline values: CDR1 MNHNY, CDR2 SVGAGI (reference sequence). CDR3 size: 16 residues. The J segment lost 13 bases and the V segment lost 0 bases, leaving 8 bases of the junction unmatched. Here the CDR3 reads CASSYSGLAGGGEQYF. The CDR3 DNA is TGTGCCAGCAGTTACTCTGGACTAGCGGGAGGAGGAGAGCAGTACTTC.

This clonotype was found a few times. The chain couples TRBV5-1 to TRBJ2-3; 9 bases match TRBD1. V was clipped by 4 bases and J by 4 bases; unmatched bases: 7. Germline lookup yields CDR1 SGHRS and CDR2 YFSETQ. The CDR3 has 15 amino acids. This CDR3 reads CASSGTGGLADTQYF. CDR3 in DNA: TGCGCCAGCAGCGGAACAGGGGGCTTGGCAGATACGCAGTATTTT. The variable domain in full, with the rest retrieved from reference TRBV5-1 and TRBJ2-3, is KAGVTQTPRYLIKTRGQQVTLSCSPISGHRSVSWYQQTPGQGLQFLFEYFSETQRNKGNFPGRFSGRQFSNSRSEMNVSTLELGDSALYLCASSGTGGLADTQYFGPGTRLTVL.

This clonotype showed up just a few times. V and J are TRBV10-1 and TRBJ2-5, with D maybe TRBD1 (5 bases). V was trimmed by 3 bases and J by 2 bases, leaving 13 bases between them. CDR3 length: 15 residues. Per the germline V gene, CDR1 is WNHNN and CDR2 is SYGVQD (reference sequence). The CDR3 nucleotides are TGCGCCAGCAGTGAAGGGGCCATCCCTCAAGAGACCCAGTACTTC. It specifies CASSEGAIPQETQYF.

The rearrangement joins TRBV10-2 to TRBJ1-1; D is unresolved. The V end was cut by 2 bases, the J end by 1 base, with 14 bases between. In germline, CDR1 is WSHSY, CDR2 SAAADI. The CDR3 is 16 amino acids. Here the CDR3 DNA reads TGCGCCAGCAGTGAGGATAGCCGAACTCGGAACACTGAAGCTTTCTTT. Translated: CASSEDSRTRNTEAFF.

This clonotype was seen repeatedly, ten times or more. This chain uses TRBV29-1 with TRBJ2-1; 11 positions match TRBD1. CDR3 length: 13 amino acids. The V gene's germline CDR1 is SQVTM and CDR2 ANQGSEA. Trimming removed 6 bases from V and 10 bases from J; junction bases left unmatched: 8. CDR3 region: CSVSGQGALEQFF. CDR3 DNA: TGCAGCGTCTCAGGACAGGGGGCATTAGAGCAGTTCTTC.

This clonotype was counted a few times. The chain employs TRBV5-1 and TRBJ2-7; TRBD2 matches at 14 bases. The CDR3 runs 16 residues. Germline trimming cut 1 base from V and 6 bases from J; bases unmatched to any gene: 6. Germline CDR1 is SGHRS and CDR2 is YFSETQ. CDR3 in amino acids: CASSLRGLAGEGEQYF. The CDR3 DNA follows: TGCGCCAGCAGCTTGAGGGGACTAGCGGGAGAGGGCGAGCAGTACTTC. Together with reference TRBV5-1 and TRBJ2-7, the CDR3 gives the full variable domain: KAGVTQTPRYLIKTRGQQVTLSCSPISGHRSVSWYQQTPGQGLQFLFEYFSETQRNKGNFPGRFSGRQFSNSRSEMNVSTLELGDSALYLCASSLRGLAGEGEQYFGPGTRLTVT.

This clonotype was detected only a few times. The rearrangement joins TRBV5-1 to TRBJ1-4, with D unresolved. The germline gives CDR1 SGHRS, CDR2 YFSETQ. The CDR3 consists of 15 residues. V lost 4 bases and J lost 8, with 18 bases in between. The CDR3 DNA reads TGCGCCAGCAGCGGGTCGGACGGGTCGGGGGAAAAACTGTTTTTT. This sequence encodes CASSGSDGSGEKLFF.

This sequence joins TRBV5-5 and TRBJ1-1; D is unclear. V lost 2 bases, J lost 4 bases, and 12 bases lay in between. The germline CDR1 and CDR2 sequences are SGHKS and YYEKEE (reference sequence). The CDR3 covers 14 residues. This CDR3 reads CASSFGPSGTEAFF. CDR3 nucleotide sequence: TGTGCCAGCAGCTTTGGGCCATCGGGCACTGAAGCTTTCTTT.

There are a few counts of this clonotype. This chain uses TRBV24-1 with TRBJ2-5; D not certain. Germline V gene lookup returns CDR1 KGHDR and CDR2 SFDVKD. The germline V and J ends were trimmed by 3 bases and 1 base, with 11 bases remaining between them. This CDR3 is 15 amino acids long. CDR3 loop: CATSDGSISQETQYF. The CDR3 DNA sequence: TGTGCCACCAGTGATGGGTCCATTTCCCAAGAGACCCAGTACTTC.

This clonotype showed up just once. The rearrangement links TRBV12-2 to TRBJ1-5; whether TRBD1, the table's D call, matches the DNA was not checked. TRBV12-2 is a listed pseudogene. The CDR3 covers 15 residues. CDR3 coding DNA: TGTGCAAGTCGCTTCATCATCGGGGCTGGTCAGCCCCAGCATTTT. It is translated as CASRFIIGAGQPQHF.